This is a list of T cell receptor beta chains from one sample in a study of blood T cell repertoires in COVID-19. Sequencing was performed with immunoSEQ multiplex PCR; in TCRdb, only in-frame clones are kept and a portion is missing. The profile covers roughly 290,000 clones, with around 88% appearing a single time and approximately 2% taken by the ten largest. The material sequenced was peripheral blood. Every receptor here comes from a woman between 25 and 40 years old who had recovered from COVID-19. CDR3s include the opening cysteine and the closing phenylalanine or tryptophan. A D gene is named only where the DNA matches it firmly. The size field is filled for only some rows; it gives once, few, many or a size class.

>TRBJ1-5|TRBV29-1|-|TRBD1
TGCAGCGTTCGGGACAGGGAAGGCAATCAGCCCCAGCATTTT
CSVRDREGNQPQHF
>TRBJ1-1|TRBV4-1|-|-
TGCGCCAGCAGCCGCCTCACAGCGAACACTGAAGCTTTCTTT
CASSRLTANTEAFF
>TRBJ1-1|TRBV19|once|TRBD1
TGTGCCAGTAGTACCCAAACAGGGGGCGCGACTGAAGCTTTCTTT
CASSTQTGGATEAFF
>TRBJ1-4|TRBV4-1|few|TRBD1
TGCGCCAGCAGCCAAGAGGGAAGGGGGACAGGGAATGAAAAACTGTTTTTT
CASSQEGRGTGNEKLFF
>TRBJ1-5|TRBV2|-|TRBD1
TGTGCCAGCAGTTGGAGGGACAGGGATAACCAGCCCCAGCATTTT
CASSWRDRDNQPQHF
>TRBJ2-7|TRBV10-3|-|TRBD2
TGTGCCATCAGGGGGACTAGCGGGTCTACCACCCACGAGCAGTACTTC
CAIRGTSGSTTHEQYF
>TRBJ1-2|TRBV18|-|TRBD1
TGTGCCAGCTCCCTAGACAGGGACTATGGCTACACCTTC
CASSLDRDYGYTF
>TRBJ2-1|TRBV3-1/TRBV3-2|-|-
TGTGCCAGCAGACCCGTTGACACCTACAATGAGCAGTTCTTC
CASRPVDTYNEQFF
>TRBJ1-4|TRBV18|few|TRBD1
TGTGCCAGCTCCCCCGGGACAGGGAATGAAAAACTGTTTTTT
CASSPGTGNEKLFF
>TRBJ1-1|TRBV5-6|-|-
TGTGCCAGCACCCTTATTACAGGGACGGACACTGAAGCTTTCTTT
CASTLITGTDTEAFF
>TRBJ1-1|TRBV4-1|once|-
TGCGCCAGCAGCCTTTCCGGAACAGTGAACACTGAAGCTTTCTTT
CASSLSGTVNTEAFF
>TRBJ1-1|TRBV7-6|few|-
TGTGCCAGCAGCTTAGGACAGATCACTGAAGCTTTCTTT
CASSLGQITEAFF
>TRBJ1-4|TRBV28|-|-
TGTGCCAGCAGGCACAGGTTTGGGAGGGAAAAACTGTTTTTT
CASRHRFGREKLFF
>TRBJ2-1|TRBV7-2|-|-
TGTGCCAGCAGCTTATACCTGCGGGGCGGTTGGTACAATGAGCAGTTCTTC
CASSLYLRGGWYNEQFF
>TRBJ1-3|TRBV5-1|-|-
TGCGCCAGCAGCGGTGACGGACTCTCTGGAAACACCATATATTTT
CASSGDGLSGNTIYF
>TRBJ1-5|TRBV3-1/TRBV3-2|-|TRBD1
TGTGCCAGCAGCTCAGGGGGCGGACCCCAGCATTTT
CASSSGGGPQHF
>TRBJ1-4|TRBV19|-|-
TGTGCCAGTAGTATATTCGTCAGGGGCGGGGAAAAACTGTTTTTT
CASSIFVRGGEKLFF
>TRBJ2-7|TRBV19|-|-
TGTGCCAGTAGCCCTAATATGCTCAGCCGCTATATGGGGGGCGAGCAGTACTTC
CASSPNMLSRYMGGEQYF
>TRBJ2-7|TRBV12-3/TRBV12-4|-|-
TGTGCCAGCAGTCTTACGGTCGGCGAGCAGTACTTC
CASSLTVGEQYF
>TRBJ1-2|TRBV6-1|-|-
TGTGCCAGCAGTGAAGCGCTTGGACTTTCCTATGGCTACACCTTC
CASSEALGLSYGYTF
>TRBJ1-1|TRBV6-1|-|-
TGTGCCAGCAGTGAAATATTCGGGGGGGGAACTGAAGCTTTCTTT
CASSEIFGGGTEAFF
>TRBJ2-1|TRBV19|-|TRBD1
TGTGCCAGTAGCTGGGGGGGGACAGGGGTCTCCTACAATGAGCAGTTCTTC
CASSWGGTGVSYNEQFF
>TRBJ2-3|TRBV27|-|TRBD2
TGTGCCAGCAGTTTATCGGGAGGCGGGGGGAGGACAGATACGCAGTATTTT
CASSLSGGGGRTDTQYF
>TRBJ2-1|TRBV19|-|-
TGTGCCAGTACCTATGGGAGCTCCTACAATGAGCAGTTCTTC
CASTYGSSYNEQFF
>TRBJ1-1|TRBV12-5|-|-
TGTGCTAGTGTTCTAACGGGGTCTCCCTCGGGAGCTTTCTTT
CASVLTGSPSGAFF
>TRBJ2-3|TRBV19|-|-
TGTGCCAGTAGTATAGCGGGAGCGAGTACAGATACGCAGTATTTT
CASSIAGASTDTQYF
>TRBJ1-3|TRBV10-3|-|TRBD1
TGTGCCATCAGAGACGGACAGGGGCACACCATATATTTT
CAIRDGQGHTIYF
>TRBJ1-4|TRBV27|-|-
TGTGCCAGTTCGGATAGGGGGTTGACTAATGAAAAACTGTTTTTT
CASSDRGLTNEKLFF
>TRBJ1-2|TRBV1|once|-
TGCACCAGCAGCCGGACAGGGTATGGCTACACCTTC
CTSSRTGYGYTF
>TRBJ2-7|TRBV29-1|-|-
TGCAGCGTTGAAGATCACGGGGACGAGCAGTACTTC
CSVEDHGDEQYF
>TRBJ2-7|TRBV3-1/TRBV3-2|-|TRBD2
TGTGCCAGCAGCCAGGGCACTAGCGGTTACTACGAGCAGTACTTC
CASSQGTSGYYEQYF
>TRBJ2-3|TRBV14|once|-
TGTGCCAGCAGCCATGACCCGGGAACAGTAGGCACAGATACGCAGTATTTT
CASSHDPGTVGTDTQYF
>TRBJ2-7|TRBV7-2|few|-
TGTGCCAGCAGCTTGACTGACCTTTCTAACGAGCAGTACTTC
CASSLTDLSNEQYF
>TRBJ1-4|TRBV7-8|-|-
TGTGCCAGCAGCTTAGAACAGGGTGATGAAAAACTGTTTTTT
CASSLEQGDEKLFF
>TRBJ1-1|TRBV3-1/TRBV3-2|-|-
TGTGCCAGCAGCCAAGAGAGCAGGCGGAACACTGAAGCTTTCTTT
CASSQESRRNTEAFF
>TRBJ2-2|TRBV29-1|-|-
TGCAGCGCAGAGGCTGGGGAGCTGTTTTTT
CSAEAGELFF
>TRBJ1-1|TRBV6-5|-|-
TGTGCCAGCAGTTACTCGGACAGTAACACTGAAGCTTTCTTT
CASSYSDSNTEAFF
>TRBJ2-2|TRBV7-6|-|TRBD1
TGTGCCAGCAGCTTGGGACAGGGAACCGGGGAGCTGTTTTTT
CASSLGQGTGELFF
>TRBJ1-5|TRBV28|few|TRBD1
TGTGCCAGCAGCCTTCGACAGGGTGGGGCGCCCCAGCATTTT
CASSLRQGGAPQHF
>TRBJ2-1|TRBV18|-|TRBD2
TGTGCCAGCTCACCACCGTCGCTAGCGGACGGGGATGAGCAGTTCTTC
CASSPPSLADGDEQFF
>TRBJ2-7|TRBV4-2|-|-
TGTGCCAGCAGCCTCGGATTAGTGGGGAGCTCCTACGAGCAGTACTTC
CASSLGLVGSSYEQYF
>TRBJ2-1|TRBV7-7|-|TRBD2
TGTGCTAGCAGCCGGGGACTAGCGGGGGACAATGAGCAGTTCTTC
CASSRGLAGDNEQFF
>TRBJ2-7|TRBV7-9|-|TRBD2
TGTGCCAGTTGTCAGGGAGGGACCGAGCAGTACTTC
CASCQGGTEQYF
>TRBJ2-2|TRBV13|-|-
TGTGCCAGCAGCTTAGGCGGGAACACCGGGGAGCTGTTTTTT
CASSLGGNTGELFF
>TRBJ2-7|TRBV4-1|few|-
TGCGCCAGCAGCCAATCACCGACAGGGAGGTACGAGCAGTACTTC
CASSQSPTGRYEQYF
>TRBJ2-1|TRBV7-9|-|TRBD1
TGTGCCAGCAGGCCAGGGGGCATTTCCTACAATGAGCAGTTCTTC
CASRPGGISYNEQFF
>TRBJ2-5|TRBV5-1|once|-
TGCGCCAGCAGCTTGGAGCGGTCGAATCAAGAGACCCAGTACTTC
CASSLERSNQETQYF
>TRBJ2-5|TRBV5-1|-|-
TGCGCCAGCGCGAGGAGGGGAGAGGAGACCCAGTACTTC
CASARRGEETQYF
>TRBJ2-1|TRBV3-1/TRBV3-2|-|TRBD2
TGTGCCAGCAGCCACCCACTAGCGGGTGAGCAGTTCTTC
CASSHPLAGEQFF
>TRBJ2-5|TRBV9|-|TRBD2
TGTGCCAGCAGCGTAGGTAGCGGGAGAAACCAAGAGACCCAGTACTTC
CASSVGSGRNQETQYF
>TRBJ2-7|TRBV11-3|-|TRBD2
TGTGCCGAGGGACTAGCGGGAAGATACGAGCAGTACTTC
CAEGLAGRYEQYF
>TRBJ2-3|TRBV29-1|-|-
TGCAGCGTTACGGGGGTAGGGGTTTCCACAGATACGCAGTATTTT
CSVTGVGVSTDTQYF
>TRBJ1-1|TRBV27|-|-
TGTGCCAGCAGTTTCTCGGGGGTGAAGAACACTGAAGCTTTCTTT
CASSFSGVKNTEAFF
>TRBJ2-3|TRBV5-1|-|-
TGCGCCAGCAGCGAAGAGCATGGCACAGATACGCAGTATTTT
CASSEEHGTDTQYF